These T cell receptor beta chains were read from a single sample in a study of CD8 T cells in Susac syndrome. TCRdb independently ran MiXCR on the immunoSEQ multiplex PCR reads; one entry per CDR3 protein. The sample lists fewer than 150,000 distinct CDR3 sequences, nearly 95% occurring once. Sequenced material: CD8+ T cells from PBMCs. The receptors come from a human donor in good health. CDR3s include the opening cysteine and the closing phenylalanine or tryptophan. A D gene is named only where the DNA matches it firmly. Clone size is shown for a subset of rows, as once, few, many or a class of expanded clone.

J: TRBJ1-2; V: TRBV7-8; size: NA; length: 13; D: TRBD1; DNA: TGTGCCAGCAGCCAGGGACAGACCTATGGCTACACCTTC; CDR3: CASSQGQTYGYTF
J: TRBJ2-1; V: TRBV15; size: once; length: 13; D: NA; DNA: TGTGCCACCAGCAGACCGCTATACAATGAGCAGTTCTTC; CDR3: CATSRPLYNEQFF
J: TRBJ2-1; V: TRBV7-6; size: NA; length: 14; D: NA; DNA: TGTGCCAGCAGCTTATCTGGGACCGACAATGAGCAGTTCTTC; CDR3: CASSLSGTDNEQFF
J: TRBJ1-1; V: TRBV29-1; size: NA; length: 11; D: NA; DNA: TGCAGCGTGGGGCTGGGTCCTGAAGCTTTCTTT; CDR3: CSVGLGPEAFF
J: TRBJ2-7; V: TRBV30; size: NA; length: 15; D: TRBD2; DNA: TGTGCCTGGAGTGATGGGACTAGCGGGATCTACGAGCAGTACTTC; CDR3: CAWSDGTSGIYEQYF
J: TRBJ1-1; V: TRBV5-1; size: NA; length: 13; D: NA; DNA: TGCGCCAGCAGCTTGTCTCTGGGCACTGAAGCTTTCTTT; CDR3: CASSLSLGTEAFF
J: TRBJ1-1; V: TRBV30; size: NA; length: 14; D: NA; DNA: TGTGCCTGGAGTGTTTCAGGTCTTAGCACTGAAGCTTTCTTT; CDR3: CAWSVSGLSTEAFF
J: TRBJ2-1; V: TRBV12-3/TRBV12-4; size: NA; length: 14; D: NA; DNA: TGTGCCAGCCTGGATGGGAGCTCCTACAATGAGCAGTTCTTC; CDR3: CASLDGSSYNEQFF
J: TRBJ2-7; V: TRBV27; size: NA; length: 14; D: TRBD2; DNA: TGTGCCAGCAGTTCGCTGGGACTAGCGGGGGAGCAGTACTTC; CDR3: CASSSLGLAGEQYF
J: TRBJ2-1; V: TRBV7-9; size: NA; length: 14; D: TRBD2; DNA: TGTGCCAGCAGCTTCGTAGCGGGAGTAAATGAGCAGTTCTTC; CDR3: CASSFVAGVNEQFF
J: TRBJ2-2; V: TRBV5-6; size: once; length: 15; D: TRBD1; DNA: TGTGCCAGCAGCGTACAGGGGGCTACTGTTAGGGAGCTGTTTTTT; CDR3: CASSVQGATVRELFF
J: TRBJ2-5; V: TRBV29-1; size: NA; length: 15; D: NA; DNA: TGCAGCGTTGAAGATGCAGTCACAGACCAAGAGACCCAGTACTTC; CDR3: CSVEDAVTDQETQYF
J: TRBJ2-3; V: TRBV7-2; size: NA; length: 15; D: TRBD2; DNA: TGTGCCAGCAGCTTAGGCCGGGGGGGCACAGATACGCAGTATTTT; CDR3: CASSLGRGGTDTQYF
J: TRBJ2-7; V: TRBV6-5; size: NA; length: 13; D: NA; DNA: TGTGCCAGCAGTTATAACAGCCAATACGAGCAGTACTTC; CDR3: CASSYNSQYEQYF
J: TRBJ2-1; V: TRBV27; size: NA; length: 12; D: TRBD1; DNA: TGTGCCAGCAGGAGACAGGGCGGTGAGCAGTTCTTC; CDR3: CASRRQGGEQFF
J: TRBJ2-3; V: TRBV27; size: NA; length: 19; D: TRBD2; DNA: TGTGCCAGCAGTTTATGGGGAGCGGGAGGGACGGGGAACACAGATACGCAGTATTTT; CDR3: CASSLWGAGGTGNTDTQYF
J: TRBJ2-3; V: TRBV7-8; size: NA; length: 17; D: TRBD2; DNA: TGTGCCAGCAGCTATACTAGCGGGAGCGCACAACGAGATACGCAGTATTTT; CDR3: CASSYTSGSAQRDTQYF
J: TRBJ2-7; V: TRBV5-6; size: NA; length: 13; D: NA; DNA: TGTGCCAGCAGTTATGACGGATCCTACGAGCAGTACTTC; CDR3: CASSYDGSYEQYF
J: TRBJ2-1; V: TRBV29-1; size: NA; length: 13; D: TRBD2; DNA: TGCAGCGTTGAGGCTAGCGGGAGCTATGAGCAGTTCTTC; CDR3: CSVEASGSYEQFF
J: TRBJ2-1; V: TRBV7-6; size: NA; length: 18; D: NA; DNA: TGTGCCAGCAGCTTATTTACCTTAGCTAGCGAGAGAAACAATGAGCAGTTCTTC; CDR3: CASSLFTLASERNNEQFF
J: TRBJ2-5; V: TRBV27; size: NA; length: 15; D: TRBD2; DNA: TGTGCCAGCAGCCGACAGCGGGAGGGCCGGGGGACCCAGTACTTC; CDR3: CASSRQREGRGTQYF
J: TRBJ2-3; V: TRBV20-1; size: NA; length: 13; D: NA; DNA: TGCAGTGCTAGTGTACTAGCAGCAGATACGCAGTATTTT; CDR3: CSASVLAADTQYF
J: TRBJ2-5; V: TRBV21-1; size: NA; length: 17; D: NA; DNA: TGTGCCAGCAGCAGACGATCCCGGGACAGACTACAAGAGACCCAGTACTTC; CDR3: CASSRRSRDRLQETQYF
J: TRBJ2-1; V: TRBV27; size: NA; length: 15; D: NA; DNA: TGTGCCAGCAGTCCCCAGACTAATAACTACAATGAGCAGTTCTTC; CDR3: CASSPQTNNYNEQFF
J: TRBJ2-7; V: TRBV27; size: NA; length: 13; D: TRBD2; DNA: TGTGCCAGCAGTACAAGCGGGGACTACGAGCAGTACTTC; CDR3: CASSTSGDYEQYF
J: TRBJ2-3; V: TRBV21-1; size: NA; length: 15; D: NA; DNA: TGTGCCAGCAGCAAAATCCAGCGGGGCACAGATACGCAGTATTTT; CDR3: CASSKIQRGTDTQYF
J: TRBJ1-2; V: TRBV7-9; size: NA; length: 13; D: NA; DNA: TGTGCCAGCAGCGCAACAGGGTACTATGGCTACACCTTC; CDR3: CASSATGYYGYTF
J: TRBJ2-7; V: TRBV9; size: NA; length: 15; D: TRBD2; DNA: TGTGCCAGCAGCGTCGCGGGAGGGGGAATTGGCGAGCAGTACTTC; CDR3: CASSVAGGGIGEQYF
J: TRBJ2-7; V: TRBV27; size: NA; length: 13; D: NA; DNA: TGTGCCAGCAGTTTTGGGACTGGATACGAGCAGTACTTC; CDR3: CASSFGTGYEQYF
J: TRBJ2-1; V: TRBV19; size: NA; length: 11; D: NA; DNA: TGTGCCAGTAGTATTGGCCATGAGCAGTTCTTC; CDR3: CASSIGHEQFF